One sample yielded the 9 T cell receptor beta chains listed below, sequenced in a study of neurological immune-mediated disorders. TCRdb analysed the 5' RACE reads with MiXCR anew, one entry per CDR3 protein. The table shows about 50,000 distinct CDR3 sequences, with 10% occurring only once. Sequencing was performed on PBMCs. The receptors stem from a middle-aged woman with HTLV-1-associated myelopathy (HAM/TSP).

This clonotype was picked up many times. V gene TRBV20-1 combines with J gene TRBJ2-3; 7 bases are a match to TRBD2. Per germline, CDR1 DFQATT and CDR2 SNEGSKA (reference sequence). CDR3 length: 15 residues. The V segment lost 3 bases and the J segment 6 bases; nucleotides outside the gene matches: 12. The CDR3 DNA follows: TGCAGTGCTAGTCCTGGGGGGGGTCGTTTGGATACGCAGTATTTT. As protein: CSASPGGGRLDTQYF.

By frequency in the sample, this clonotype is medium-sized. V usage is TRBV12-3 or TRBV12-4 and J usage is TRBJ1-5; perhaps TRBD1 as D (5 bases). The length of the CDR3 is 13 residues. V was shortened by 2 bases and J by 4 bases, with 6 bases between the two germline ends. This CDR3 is CASSLNRNQPQHF. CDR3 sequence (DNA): TGTGCCAGCAGTTTAAACAGGAATCAGCCCCAGCATTTT.

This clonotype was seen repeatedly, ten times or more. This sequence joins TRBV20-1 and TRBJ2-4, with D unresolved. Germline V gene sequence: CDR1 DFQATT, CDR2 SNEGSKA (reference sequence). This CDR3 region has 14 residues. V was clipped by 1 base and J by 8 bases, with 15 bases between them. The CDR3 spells CSARAEAGVDIQYF. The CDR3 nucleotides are TGCAGTGCTAGAGCAGAAGCAGGCGTGGACATTCAGTACTTC.

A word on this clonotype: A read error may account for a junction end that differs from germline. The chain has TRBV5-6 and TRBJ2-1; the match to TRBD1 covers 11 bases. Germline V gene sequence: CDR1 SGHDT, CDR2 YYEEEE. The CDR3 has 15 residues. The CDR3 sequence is CASRLGQGVCNEQFF. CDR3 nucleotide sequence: TGTGCCAGCAGGTTGGGACAGGGGGTCTGCAATGAGCAGTTCTTC.

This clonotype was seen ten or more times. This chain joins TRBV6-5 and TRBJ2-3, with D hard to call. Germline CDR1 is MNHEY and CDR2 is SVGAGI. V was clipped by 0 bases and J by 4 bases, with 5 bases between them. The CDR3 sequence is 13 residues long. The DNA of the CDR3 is TGTGCCAGCAGTTACTCGTGGGCAGATACGCAGTATTTT. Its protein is CASSYSWADTQYF.

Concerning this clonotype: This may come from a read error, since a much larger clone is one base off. Written as DNA, the CDR3 is TGTGCCAGCAGCCTGATGAGCTACGAGCAGTACTTC. Translating gives CASSLMSYEQYF. The chain recombines TRBV5-5 with TRBJ2-7, with D uncertain. This CDR3 is built from 12 residues. Trimming took 4 bases from V and 3 from J, leaving 8 bases between them. Germline CDR1 is SGHKS and CDR2 is YYEKEE (reference sequence).

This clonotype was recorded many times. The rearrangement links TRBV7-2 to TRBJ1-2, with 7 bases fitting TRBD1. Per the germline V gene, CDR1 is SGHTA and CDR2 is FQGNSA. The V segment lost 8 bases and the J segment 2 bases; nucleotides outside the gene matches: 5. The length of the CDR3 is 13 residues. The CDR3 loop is CASDRQGNYGYTF. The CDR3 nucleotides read TGTGCCAGCGACCGACAGGGCAACTATGGCTACACCTTC.

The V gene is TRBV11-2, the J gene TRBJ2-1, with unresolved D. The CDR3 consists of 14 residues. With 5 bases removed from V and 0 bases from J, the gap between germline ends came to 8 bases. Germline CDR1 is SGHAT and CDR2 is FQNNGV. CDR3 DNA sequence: TGTGCCAGCAGCCGTATAAGCTCCTACAATGAGCAGTTCTTC. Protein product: CASSRISSYNEQFF. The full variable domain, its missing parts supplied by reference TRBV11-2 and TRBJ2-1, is EAGVAQSPRYKIIEKRQSVAFWCNPISGHATLYWYQQILGQGPKLLIQFQNNGVVDDSQLPKDRFSAERLKGVDSTLKIQPAKLEDSAVYLCASSRISSYNEQFFGPGTRLTVL.

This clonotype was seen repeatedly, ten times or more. This CDR3 is CASSPGGVLTDTQYF. The CDR3, as DNA: TGCGCCAGCAGCCCCGGGGGGGTCCTCACAGATACGCAGTATTTT. V usage is TRBV4-3 and J usage is TRBJ2-3, with 8 bases that match TRBD2. The CDR3 sequence is 15 residues long. Germline lookup yields CDR1 LGHNA and CDR2 YSLEER. Trimming took 4 bases from V and 2 from J; bases not matched to a gene: 5.